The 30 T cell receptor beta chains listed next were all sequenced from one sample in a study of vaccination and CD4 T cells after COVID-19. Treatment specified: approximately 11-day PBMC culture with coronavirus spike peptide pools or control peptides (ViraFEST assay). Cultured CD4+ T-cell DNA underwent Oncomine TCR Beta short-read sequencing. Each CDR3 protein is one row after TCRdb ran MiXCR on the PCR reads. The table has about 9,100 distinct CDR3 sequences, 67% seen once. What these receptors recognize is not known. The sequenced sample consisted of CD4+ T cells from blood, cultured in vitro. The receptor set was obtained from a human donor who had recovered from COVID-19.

CDR3 sequence: CASSSSKGGGNTIYF. CDR3 coding DNA: TGTGCCAGCAGCTCGTCTAAGGGTGGGGGAAACACCATATATTTT. V and J are TRBV5-4 and TRBJ1-3; D uncertain. The CDR3 is 15 residues long. Trimming pared 3 bases from V and 4 bases from J, leaving 14 bases between. The germline V gene encodes CDR1 SGHNT and CDR2 YYREEE (reference sequence).

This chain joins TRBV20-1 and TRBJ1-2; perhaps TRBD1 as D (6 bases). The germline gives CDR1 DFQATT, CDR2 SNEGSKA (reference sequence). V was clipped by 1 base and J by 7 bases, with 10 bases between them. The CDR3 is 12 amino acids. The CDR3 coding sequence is TGCAGTGCTAGAGCACAGGGAGGTGGCTACACCTTC. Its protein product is CSARAQGGGYTF.

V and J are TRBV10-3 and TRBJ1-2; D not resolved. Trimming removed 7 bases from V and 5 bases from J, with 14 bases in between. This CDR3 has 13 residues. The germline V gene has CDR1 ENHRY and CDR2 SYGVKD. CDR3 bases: TGTGCCATCACTCACAGCGATCAGTATGGCTACACCTTC. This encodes CAITHSDQYGYTF.

CDR3 nucleotide sequence: TGCAGTGCTAGAGATCGGCTAGCGGGAGACTACGAGCAGTACTTC. It yields the protein CSARDRLAGDYEQYF. This chain links TRBV20-1 with TRBJ2-7; 10 nucleotides align to TRBD2. Germline CDR1 reads DFQATT; CDR2 reads SNEGSKA (reference sequence). The CDR3 runs 15 residues. The V segment lost 0 bases and the J segment 3 bases; nucleotides outside the gene matches: 5.

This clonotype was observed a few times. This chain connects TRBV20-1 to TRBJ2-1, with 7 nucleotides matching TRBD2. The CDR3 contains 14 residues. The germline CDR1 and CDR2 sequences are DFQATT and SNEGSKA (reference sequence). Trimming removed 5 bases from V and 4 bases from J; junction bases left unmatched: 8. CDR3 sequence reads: CSADGGSDYNEQFF. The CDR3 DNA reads TGCAGTGCTGATGGCGGGAGCGATTACAATGAGCAGTTCTTC.

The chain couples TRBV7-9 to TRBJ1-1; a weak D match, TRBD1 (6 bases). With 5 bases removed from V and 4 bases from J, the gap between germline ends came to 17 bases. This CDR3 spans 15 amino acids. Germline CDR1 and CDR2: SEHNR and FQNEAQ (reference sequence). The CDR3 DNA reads TGTGCCAGCAGCCTACAGGGTAAAGGGGCCACTGAAGCTTTCTTT. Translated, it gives CASSLQGKGATEAFF.

The CDR3 region is CASSSGTGSTGELFF. CDR3 DNA: TGTGCCAGTAGTTCGGGGACAGGGAGCACCGGGGAGCTGTTTTTT. The chain recombines TRBV19 with TRBJ2-2, with 9 nucleotides matching TRBD1. This CDR3 is 15 amino acids long. The J segment lost 4 bases and the V segment lost 5 bases, leaving 5 bases of the junction unmatched. In germline, CDR1 is LNHDA, CDR2 SQIVND (reference sequence).

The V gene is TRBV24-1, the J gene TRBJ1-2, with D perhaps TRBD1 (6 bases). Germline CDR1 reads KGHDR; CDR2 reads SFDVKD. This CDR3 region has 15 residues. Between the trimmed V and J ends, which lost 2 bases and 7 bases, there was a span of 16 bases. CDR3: CATSDSSAGEVGYTF. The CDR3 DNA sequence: TGTGCCACCAGTGATTCCTCGGCAGGGGAGGTTGGCTACACCTTC.

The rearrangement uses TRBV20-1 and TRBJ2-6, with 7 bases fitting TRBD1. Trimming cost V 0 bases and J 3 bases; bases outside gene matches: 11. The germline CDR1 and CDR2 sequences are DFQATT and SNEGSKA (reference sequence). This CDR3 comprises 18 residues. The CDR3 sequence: CSAREDKGAVFGANVLTF. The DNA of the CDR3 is TGCAGTGCTAGAGAAGATAAGGGGGCAGTCTTTGGGGCCAACGTCCTGACTTTC.

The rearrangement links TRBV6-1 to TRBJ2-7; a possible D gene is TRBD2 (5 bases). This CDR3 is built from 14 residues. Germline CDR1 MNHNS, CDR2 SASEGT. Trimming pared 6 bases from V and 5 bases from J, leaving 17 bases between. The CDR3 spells CASRDLAPVNEQYF. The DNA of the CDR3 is TGTGCCAGCAGGGACTTGGCCCCGGTGAACGAGCAGTACTTC.

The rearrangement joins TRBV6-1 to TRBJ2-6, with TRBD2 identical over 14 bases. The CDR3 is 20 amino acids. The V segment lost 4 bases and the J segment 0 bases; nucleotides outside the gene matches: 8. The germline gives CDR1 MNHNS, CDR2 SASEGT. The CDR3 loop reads CASSGGLAGGTYSGANVLTF. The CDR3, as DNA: TGTGCCAGCAGTGGCGGACTAGCGGGAGGAACATACTCTGGGGCCAACGTCCTGACTTTC.

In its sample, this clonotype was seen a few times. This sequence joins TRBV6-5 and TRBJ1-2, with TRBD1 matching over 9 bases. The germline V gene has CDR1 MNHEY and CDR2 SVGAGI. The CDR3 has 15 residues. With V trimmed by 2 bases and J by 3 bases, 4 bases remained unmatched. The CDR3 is CASSYVQGADYGYTF. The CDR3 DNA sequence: TGTGCCAGCAGTTACGTACAGGGGGCCGACTATGGCTACACCTTC.

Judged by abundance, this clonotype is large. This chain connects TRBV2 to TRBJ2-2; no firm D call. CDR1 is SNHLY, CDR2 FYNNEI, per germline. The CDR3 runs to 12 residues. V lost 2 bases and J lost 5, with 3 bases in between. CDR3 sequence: CASSELTGELFF. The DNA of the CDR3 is TGTGCCAGCAGTGAACTTACCGGGGAGCTGTTTTTT.

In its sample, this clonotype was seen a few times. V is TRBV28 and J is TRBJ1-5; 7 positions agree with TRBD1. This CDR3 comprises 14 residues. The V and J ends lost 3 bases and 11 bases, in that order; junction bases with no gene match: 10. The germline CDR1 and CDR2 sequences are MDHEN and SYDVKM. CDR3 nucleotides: TGTGCCAGCAGTTTTTCAGGACAGGCCCGAGCCCAGCATTTT. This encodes CASSFSGQARAQHF.

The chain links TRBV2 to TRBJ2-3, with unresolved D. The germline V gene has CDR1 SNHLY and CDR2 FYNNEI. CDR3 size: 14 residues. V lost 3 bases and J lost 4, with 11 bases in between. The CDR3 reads CASSDKSVADTQYF. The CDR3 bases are TGTGCCAGCAGTGATAAGTCGGTGGCAGATACGCAGTATTTT.

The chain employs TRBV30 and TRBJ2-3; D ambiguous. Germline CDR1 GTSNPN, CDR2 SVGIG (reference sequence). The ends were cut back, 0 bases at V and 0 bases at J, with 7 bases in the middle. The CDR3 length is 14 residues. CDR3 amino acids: CAWSVGSSTDTQYF. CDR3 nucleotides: TGTGCCTGGAGTGTAGGGTCTAGCACAGATACGCAGTATTTT.

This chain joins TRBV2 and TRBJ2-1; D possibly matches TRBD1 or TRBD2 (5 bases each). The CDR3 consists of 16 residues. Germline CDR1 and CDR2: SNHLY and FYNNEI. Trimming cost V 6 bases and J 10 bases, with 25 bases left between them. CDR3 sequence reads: CASRGRTERNLWEQFF. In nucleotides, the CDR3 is TGTGCCAGCAGGGGACGGACCGAGCGAAATCTTTGGGAGCAGTTCTTC.

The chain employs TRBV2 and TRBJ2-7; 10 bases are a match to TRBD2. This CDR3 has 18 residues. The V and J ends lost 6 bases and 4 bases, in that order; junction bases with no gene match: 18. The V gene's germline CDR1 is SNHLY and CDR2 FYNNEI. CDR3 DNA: TGTGCCAGCAGCGGGGCCCCTCAGCGGGGGGGCAAGGAGTACGAGCAGTACTTC. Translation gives CASSGAPQRGGKEYEQYF.

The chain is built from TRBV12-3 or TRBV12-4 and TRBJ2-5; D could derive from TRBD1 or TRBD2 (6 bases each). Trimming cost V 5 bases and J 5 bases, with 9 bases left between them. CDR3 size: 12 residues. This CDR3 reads CASSQGGETQYF. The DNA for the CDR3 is TGTGCCAGCAGTCAAGGGGGGGAGACCCAGTACTTC.

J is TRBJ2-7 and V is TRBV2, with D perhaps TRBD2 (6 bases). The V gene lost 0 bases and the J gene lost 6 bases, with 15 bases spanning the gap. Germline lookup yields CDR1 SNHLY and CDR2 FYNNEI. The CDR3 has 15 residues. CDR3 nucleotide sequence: TGTGCCAGCAGTGAAGCAATCGGGGGTCAGGGCGAGCAGTACTTC. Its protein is CASSEAIGGQGEQYF.

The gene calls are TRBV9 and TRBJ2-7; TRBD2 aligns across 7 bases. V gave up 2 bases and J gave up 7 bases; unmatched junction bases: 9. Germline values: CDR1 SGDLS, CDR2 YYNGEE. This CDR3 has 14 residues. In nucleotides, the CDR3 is TGTGCCAGCAGCGTTGGCCTACTAGCGCCAGAGCAGTACTTC. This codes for CASSVGLLAPEQYF.

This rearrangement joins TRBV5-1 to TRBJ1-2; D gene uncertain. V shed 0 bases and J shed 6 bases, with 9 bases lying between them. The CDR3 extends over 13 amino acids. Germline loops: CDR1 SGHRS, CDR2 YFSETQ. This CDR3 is CASSLVIGNGYTF. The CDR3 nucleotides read TGCGCCAGCAGCTTGGTCATAGGCAATGGCTACACCTTC. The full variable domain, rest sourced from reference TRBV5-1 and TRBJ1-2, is KAGVTQTPRYLIKTRGQQVTLSCSPISGHRSVSWYQQTPGQGLQFLFEYFSETQRNKGNFPGRFSGRQFSNSRSEMNVSTLELGDSALYLCASSLVIGNGYTFGSGTRLTVV.

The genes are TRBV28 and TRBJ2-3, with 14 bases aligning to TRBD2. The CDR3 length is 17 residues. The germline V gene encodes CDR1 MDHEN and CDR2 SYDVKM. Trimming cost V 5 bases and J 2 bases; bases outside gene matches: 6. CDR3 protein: CASSQGTSGSYTDTQYF. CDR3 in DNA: TGTGCCAGCAGTCAAGGGACTAGCGGGAGTTACACAGATACGCAGTATTTT.

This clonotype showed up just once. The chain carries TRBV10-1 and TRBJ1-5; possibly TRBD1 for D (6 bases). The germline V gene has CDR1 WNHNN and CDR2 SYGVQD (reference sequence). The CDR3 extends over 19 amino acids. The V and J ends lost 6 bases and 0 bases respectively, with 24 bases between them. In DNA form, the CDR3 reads TGCGCCAGCAGGTCCAGGACGGGGGGCAGACTTTATAGCAATCAGCCCCAGCATTTT. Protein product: CASRSRTGGRLYSNQPQHF.

The CDR3 loop is CSASLASRSEQFF. The CDR3 DNA reads TGCAGTGCTTCGTTAGCCTCTAGAAGTGAGCAGTTCTTC. This chain uses TRBV20-1 with TRBJ2-1, with D unclear. The CDR3 contains 13 residues. The ends were cut back, 5 bases at V and 9 bases at J, with 17 bases in the middle. The germline gives CDR1 DFQATT, CDR2 SNEGSKA (reference sequence).

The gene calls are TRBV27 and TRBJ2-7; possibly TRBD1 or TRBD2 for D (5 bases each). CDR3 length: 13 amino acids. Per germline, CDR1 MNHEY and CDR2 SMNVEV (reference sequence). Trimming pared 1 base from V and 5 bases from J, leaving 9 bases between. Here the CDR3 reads CASSLWGTNEQYF. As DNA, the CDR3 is TGTGCCAGCAGTTTATGGGGGACGAACGAGCAGTACTTC.

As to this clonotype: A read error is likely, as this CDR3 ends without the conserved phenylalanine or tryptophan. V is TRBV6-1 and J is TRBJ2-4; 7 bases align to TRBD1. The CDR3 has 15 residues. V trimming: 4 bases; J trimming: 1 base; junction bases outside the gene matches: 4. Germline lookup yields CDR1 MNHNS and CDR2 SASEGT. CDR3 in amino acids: CASSGWTGAKNIQYS. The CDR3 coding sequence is TGTGCCAGCAGTGGATGGACAGGTGCCAAAAACATTCAGTACTCC.

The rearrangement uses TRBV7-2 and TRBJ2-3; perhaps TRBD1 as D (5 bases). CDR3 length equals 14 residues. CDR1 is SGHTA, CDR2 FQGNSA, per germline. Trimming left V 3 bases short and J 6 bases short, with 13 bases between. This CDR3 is CASSFGPPGDTQYF. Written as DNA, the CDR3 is TGTGCCAGCAGCTTCGGGCCCCCAGGGGATACGCAGTATTTT.

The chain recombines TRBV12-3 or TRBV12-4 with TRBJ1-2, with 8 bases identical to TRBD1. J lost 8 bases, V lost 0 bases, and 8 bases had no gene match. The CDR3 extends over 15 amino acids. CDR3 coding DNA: TGTGCCAGCAGTTTAGCCCTTGGACAGGGCGGCGGCTACACCTTC. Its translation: CASSLALGQGGGYTF.

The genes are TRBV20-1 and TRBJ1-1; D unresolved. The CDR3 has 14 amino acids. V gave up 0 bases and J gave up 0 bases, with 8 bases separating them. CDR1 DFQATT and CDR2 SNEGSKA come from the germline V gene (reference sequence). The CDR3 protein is CSARDAGLNTEAFF. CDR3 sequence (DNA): TGCAGTGCTAGAGATGCGGGATTGAACACTGAAGCTTTCTTT.